The entry that follows covers one T cell receptor beta chain sequence. Its antigen is not known. Germline V gene lookup returns CDR1 SGHTA and CDR2 FQGTGA. The CDR3 loop spans 16 amino acids. Trimming cost V 8 bases and J 4 bases, with 23 bases left between them. This specimen belongs to a study of cytomegalovirus exposure and HLA in healthy donors. The overall study: Unique TCRs from HLA-typed donors, about 78 million of them, were held in an early data release. Findings of the study overall: Previous analysis showed most TCR beta V segments were productive about 87% or about 30% of the time. Reported findings show TCR beta sequences accurately forecast HLA-A and HLA-B alleles in most subjects. Sequence variants that were highly shared formed a cluster that was likely a sequencing artifact.

It was with 60 Vbeta and 13 Jbeta primers that the PCR ran. The data were produced by immunoSEQ multiplex PCR, yet TCRdb's version contains in-frame clones alone and is incomplete. This sample's clone table lists 70,000 to 75,000 clones. The sequence came from a female donor in good health and CMV-seropositive. The sample was PBMCs. The chain employs TRBV7-3 and TRBJ1-1, with D tentatively TRBD1 (6 bases). The CDR3 spells CASSEGGGGKGTEAFF. CDR3 DNA sequence: TGTGCCAGCTCCGAGGGAGGGGGAGGGAAAGGCACTGAAGCTTTCTTT.